This is a list of T cell receptor beta chains from one sample in a study of OX40 agonist ivuxolimab in advanced cancers. TCRdb's table, derived via immunoSEQ multiplex PCR, lists solely in-frame clones and lacks some. The table includes about 140,000 clones, about 92% detected once. Sequencing was performed on CD4+ or CD8+ T cells sorted from blood, taken in a trial of the OX40 agonist ivuxolimab. These receptors were obtained from an adult with an advanced solid tumor such as melanoma, head and neck, liver or kidney cancer. CDR3s leave out the opening cysteine and the closing phenylalanine or tryptophan.

CDR3 length,J gene,V gene,CDR3 protein
11,TRBJ2-7,TRBV10-1,ASSGVVSGEQY
13,TRBJ1-4,TRBV6-5,ASSSTGRGGEKLF
12,TRBJ1-3,TRBV7-2,AGSQQRSGNTIY
14,TRBJ2-1,TRBV5-6,ASSLGWGQISNEQF
13,TRBJ2-1,TRBV5-1,ASSLLSAEMDEQF
15,TRBJ1-6,TRBV7-3,ASSSPGTAIGYSPLH
12,TRBJ1-1,TRBV4-2,ASSGDRGFTEAF
10,TRBJ1-5,TRBV7-2,ASSSEYQPQH
14,TRBJ2-3,TRBV5-1,ASSLGARCRTDTQY
14,TRBJ2-1,TRBV28,ASRPAGAGTYNEQF
17,TRBJ1-3,TRBV30,AWNFEASGTPSSGNTIY
12,TRBJ1-4,TRBV6-1,ASARGGRNEKLF
11,TRBJ2-7,TRBV28,ASKRPERYEQY
15,TRBJ2-2,TRBV12-5,ASGFSLRLGSTGELF
15,TRBJ1-1,TRBV7-2,ASSFYPTGGRDTEAF
12,TRBJ2-7,TRBV6-1,ASTYRVVGYEQY
15,TRBJ2-7,TRBV2,ASSEPRGGAPFYEQY
11,TRBJ2-5,TRBV15,ATSSELAGTQY
16,TRBJ1-2,TRBV7-2,ASSLEAPGRGGGYGYT
11,TRBJ1-5,TRBV16,ASSQWRDQPQH
12,TRBJ1-5,TRBV4-1,ASSPPDRVQPQH
13,TRBJ1-5,TRBV6-1,ASSEGTITSQPQH
17,TRBJ1-5,TRBV4-1,ASSQDPGQFHAVNQPQH
12,TRBJ2-7,TRBV5-1,ASSLGGQGGEQY
12,TRBJ2-3,TRBV28,ASSGSLNSDTQY
11,TRBJ2-7,TRBV18,ASSPSRGDEQY
13,TRBJ1-2,TRBV19,ASSILGDRVYGYT
13,TRBJ2-5,TRBV27,ASSPDRNRQETQY
11,TRBJ1-6,TRBV5-1,ATRAGDNSPLH
13,TRBJ2-7,TRBV9,ASSVEPSRDYEQY
11,TRBJ2-7,TRBV28,ASSLPGFYEQY
14,TRBJ2-3,TRBV7-9,ASSPPLAGGPDTQY
13,TRBJ1-2,TRBV5-4,ASSGDGRFNYGYT